A single TCR beta chain is shown here with its context. The antigen is undetermined. The data originate from a study of T-cell memory formation after mild COVID-19. Germline loops: CDR1 SNHLY, CDR2 FYNNEI. V lost 6 bases and J 4 bases, leaving 18 bases between the germline ends. The CDR3 is 15 residues long. Study-wide results and caveats: Cross-reactive memory appears to have joined, as suggested by some responding clones showing up in pre-infection memory.

5'RACE with constant-segment primers built TCRalpha and TCRbeta cDNA libraries with UMIs. TCRdb ran MiXCR on the 5' RACE reads and lists one entry per CDR3 protein. The sample has hundreds of thousands of distinct CDR3 sequences, about 20% seen once; the top ten hold around 8.4%. This chain joins TRBV2 and TRBJ2-5; TRBD2 might be the D (6 bases). Sequenced: PBMCs or a T cell subset sorted from them (not recorded which). The sequence was obtained from an adult woman who had mild COVID-19 (a few samples of this study predate the infection). Cell type and time point are not known. DNA for the CDR3: TGTGCCAGCAGGGCCGGGGCCTTGGGAGGAGAGACCCAGTACTTC. Amino acid sequence: CASRAGALGGETQYF.